A selection of T cell receptor beta chains follows, all from one sample in a study of tumor and adjacent non-tumor tissue in lung cancer. TCRdb re-called the multiplex PCR reads with MiXCR, one entry per CDR3 protein. This sample has about 110,000 distinct CDR3 sequences, with 84% found just once. Material: lung tumor tissue. Receptor source: a man aged 65-85 years with non-small cell lung cancer. The CDR3 runs from the conserved cysteine through the conserved F or W. The order of the fields is J gene, clone size, CDR3 length, D gene, V gene, CDR3 protein, CDR3 DNA. The D gene is left open where the match is weak. A row's size may be missing; if present it is once, few, many or a size class.

TRBJ2-1 | once | 17 | - | TRBV4-1 | CASSLTHSGPSRKEQFF | TGCGCTAGCAGCCTTACCCACTCAGGACCTTCGAGGAAAGAGCAGTTCTTC
TRBJ1-2 | many | 17 | TRBD1 | TRBV6-5 | CASSYSNMDRSENGYTF | TGTGCCAGCAGTTACTCGAATATGGACAGGTCCGAGAATGGCTACACCTTC
TRBJ2-3 | - | 15 | TRBD1 | TRBV6-5 | CASSHPDRGTGMQYF | TGTGCCAGCAGTCACCCTGACAGGGGAACAGGTATGCAGTATTTT
TRBJ2-6 | - | 16 | - | TRBV6-2/TRBV6-3 | CASSYSGGSGANVLAF | TGTGCCAGCAGTTACTCAGGCGGCTCTGGGGCCAACGTCCTGGCTTTC
TRBJ2-7 | - | 15 | - | TRBV11-2 | CARSPMSVSVYEQYF | TGTGCCCGCAGCCCGATGTCAGTTTCCGTGTATGAGCAGTACTTC
TRBJ2-5 | - | 16 | - | TRBV4-3 | CACSQAGGVGQETQYF | TGCGCCTGTAGCCAAGCTGGAGGGGTGGGACAAGAGACCCAGTACTTC
TRBJ1-2 | - | 13 | - | TRBV29-1 | CSAVSLANYDYTF | TGCAGCGCTGTGTCACTGGCTAACTATGACTACACCTTC
TRBJ2-7 | - | 15 | - | TRBV11-3 | CTSSLGGGTSYEQYF | TGTACCAGCAGCTTAGGTGGTGGTACAAGCTACGAGCAGTACTTC
TRBJ1-2 | - | 12 | - | TRBV20-1 | CSASFSNYGYIF | TGCAGTGCTAGTTTCTCAAACTATGGCTACATCTTC
TRBJ2-5 | - | 14 | TRBD1 | TRBV5-6 | CTSKRDRGRGTQYF | TGTACCAGCAAACGGGACAGGGGGCGCGGGACCCAGTACTTC
TRBJ2-2 | - | 18 | - | TRBV6-2/TRBV6-3 | CASSYFASGRTGTGELFF | TGTGCCAGCAGTTATTTTGCCAGTGGGAGGACCGGAACCGGGGAGCTGTTTTTT
TRBJ1-1 | - | 16 | - | TRBV11-3 | CASCLFIIGMNTEAFF | TGTGCCAGCTGCTTATTCATCATCGGGATGAATACTGAAGCTTTCTTT
TRBJ2-1 | - | 15 | - | TRBV7-9 | CASSLKLRSDHGQFF | TGTGCTAGCAGCCTTAAGCTCCGGTCCGACCATGGGCAGTTCTTC
TRBJ2-1 | once | 17 | - | TRBV4-3 | CGSSQDPTGTEYNEQFF | TGCGGCAGCAGCCAAGATCCAACGGGAACTGAATACAATGAGCAGTTCTTC
TRBJ2-6 | few | 18 | - | TRBV11-2 | CASSPGIGGSRGANVLTF | TGTGCCAGCAGCCCCGGGATAGGGGGTTCTCGTGGGGCCAATGTCCTGACTTTC
TRBJ2-7 | once | 16 | - | TRBV11-2 | CASNPHAGTPTYEQYF | TGCGCTAGCAATCCCCACGCCGGGACACCAACCTACGAGCAGTACTTC
TRBJ2-1 | - | 16 | TRBD2 | TRBV7-8 | CAVSPALAGYYNEQFF | TGTGCCGTCAGTCCCGCCCTAGCGGGCTACTACAATGAGCAGTTCTTC
TRBJ2-7 | - | 15 | - | TRBV6-2/TRBV6-3 | CASIYIGRYPYEQYF | TGTGCCAGCATTTACATAGGACGGTATCCCTACGAGCAGTACTTC
TRBJ2-7 | many | 16 | - | TRBV6-2/TRBV6-3 | CASRNTAGTRGSEQYF | TGTGCCAGCAGGAATACTGCCGGGACTCGGGGGAGCGAGCAGTACTTC
TRBJ2-1 | once | 15 | - | TRBV10-3 | CVISQKGNSYNEQFF | TGTGTCATTAGCCAAAAGGGGAACTCCTACAATGAGCAGTTCTTC
TRBJ1-6 | - | 16 | - | TRBV5-6 | CASSFGGSSYNSPLQF | TGTGCCAGCAGTTTCGGGGGTAGCTCCTATAATTCACCCCTCCAATTT
TRBJ2-5 | once | 16 | TRBD2 | TRBV11-2 | CASSQIAGGGKETQYF | TGTGCCAGCAGCCAAATTGCTGGCGGGGGGAAAGAGACCCAGTACTTC
TRBJ2-5 | - | 14 | - | TRBV5-4 | CASSLGDNVGTQYF | TGTGCCAGCAGCTTGGGTGACAATGTTGGAACCCAGTACTTC
TRBJ1-5 | - | 13 | TRBD1 | TRBV12-3/TRBV12-4 | CASKVTGAQPQHF | TGTGCCAGCAAGGTGACAGGGGCTCAGCCCCAGCATTTT
TRBJ2-1 | - | 16 | - | TRBV11-3 | CASSLDSTGSRGEQFF | TGTGCCAGCAGCTTAGATTCCACGGGGAGCAGGGGTGAGCAATTCTTC
TRBJ2-7 | - | 15 | - | TRBV4-1 | CASRPGPSEEYEQYF | TGCGCCAGCAGACCTGGACCCAGCGAGGAGTACGAGCAGTACTTC
TRBJ2-7 | - | 17 | TRBD1 | TRBV6-6 | CVSSLRLGDRVSYEQYF | TGTGTCAGCAGTTTGAGGCTTGGGGACAGGGTTTCCTACGAGCAGTACTTC